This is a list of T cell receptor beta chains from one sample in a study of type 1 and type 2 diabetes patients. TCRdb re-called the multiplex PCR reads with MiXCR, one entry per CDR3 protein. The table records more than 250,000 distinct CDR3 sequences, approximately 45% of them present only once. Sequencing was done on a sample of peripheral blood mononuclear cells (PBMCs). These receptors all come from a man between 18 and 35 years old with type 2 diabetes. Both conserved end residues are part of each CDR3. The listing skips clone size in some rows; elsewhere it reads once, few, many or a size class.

cdr3_aa: CASSFRRGSGEQYF
v_call: TRBV7-8
j_call: TRBJ2-7
clone_size: -

cdr3_aa: CASSPGDRPTAGANVLTF
v_call: TRBV2
j_call: TRBJ2-6
clone_size: few

cdr3_aa: CSAGDSSYNEQFF
v_call: TRBV20-1
j_call: TRBJ2-1
clone_size: few

cdr3_aa: CASSPTGGGGYTF
v_call: TRBV9
j_call: TRBJ1-2
clone_size: -

cdr3_aa: CASKREVREETQYF
v_call: TRBV19
j_call: TRBJ2-5
clone_size: -

cdr3_aa: CASSLYSLPRGSAGELFF
v_call: TRBV27
j_call: TRBJ2-2
clone_size: -

cdr3_aa: CASSFGFVQPQHF
v_call: TRBV28
j_call: TRBJ1-5
clone_size: few

cdr3_aa: CSASLAGTDTQYF
v_call: TRBV20-1
j_call: TRBJ2-3
clone_size: -

cdr3_aa: CASSMTGANSPLHF
v_call: TRBV7-3
j_call: TRBJ1-6
clone_size: many

cdr3_aa: CATSRGLGEGTGELFF
v_call: TRBV15
j_call: TRBJ2-2
clone_size: few

cdr3_aa: CASSPQGAKDTQYF
v_call: TRBV9
j_call: TRBJ2-3
clone_size: few

cdr3_aa: CASSLGRPGRRSSGIYEQYF
v_call: TRBV13
j_call: TRBJ2-7
clone_size: few

cdr3_aa: CASSWGPTGNEQFF
v_call: TRBV5-1
j_call: TRBJ2-1
clone_size: few

cdr3_aa: CASSRQGSSGANVLTF
v_call: TRBV3-1
j_call: TRBJ2-6
clone_size: -

cdr3_aa: CASAPEISYNEQFF
v_call: TRBV12-5
j_call: TRBJ2-1
clone_size: -

cdr3_aa: CAWSLKAGGGAGELFF
v_call: TRBV30
j_call: TRBJ2-2
clone_size: -

cdr3_aa: CSARGTSGIMDYEQYF
v_call: TRBV20-1
j_call: TRBJ2-7
clone_size: -

cdr3_aa: CASSPPDSYTGELFF
v_call: TRBV18
j_call: TRBJ2-2
clone_size: few

cdr3_aa: CASRYGKTNTGELFF
v_call: TRBV12-3/TRBV12-4
j_call: TRBJ2-2
clone_size: -

cdr3_aa: CRAAQATNTEAFF
v_call: TRBV20-1
j_call: TRBJ1-1
clone_size: -

cdr3_aa: CASTLRDGHNSPLHF
v_call: TRBV2
j_call: TRBJ1-6
clone_size: -

cdr3_aa: CASSFGWDRDTGELFF
v_call: TRBV7-2
j_call: TRBJ2-2
clone_size: -

cdr3_aa: CASSGVRGGQETQYF
v_call: TRBV4-2
j_call: TRBJ2-5
clone_size: -

cdr3_aa: CASSLGLAGAIETQYF
v_call: TRBV7-4
j_call: TRBJ2-5
clone_size: -